The next 32 T cell receptor beta chains were all read from a single sample in a study of T cells in Graves' hyperthyroidism and ophthalmopathy (dated by TCRdb to between 2018 and 2021). The method behind the library was multiplex PCR. Sequencing used an Illumina HiSeq 2000. TCR beta CDR3 regions were amplified from RNA transcripts. A first-round RT-PCR of the TCR CDR3 used the HTBI primer set with the Qiagen OneStep RT-PCR kit. TCRdb cleaned the public reads at Q25 with fastp, built clones with MiXCR and kept in-frame beta chains. Each record represents a unique CDR3 protein, reported with the most common genes and DNA among its rows. This sample is represented by 600,000 or so distinct CDR3 sequences; around 15% of them were singletons. The top ten hold 3.8% of the sample. What was sequenced was blood. The receptors derive from a young woman with Graves' hyperthyroidism.

The chain employs TRBV9 and TRBJ2-5; perhaps TRBD2 as D (6 bases). V was cut by 0 bases and J by 3 bases, with 12 bases left in between. Germline V gives CDR1 SGDLS, CDR2 YYNGEE. The CDR3 spans 15 residues. The CDR3 DNA reads TGTGCCAGCAGCGTAGCTGGGACTGTAAAAGAGACCCAGTACTTC. It specifies CASSVAGTVKETQYF.

This clonotype was observed at least ten times. V and J are TRBV28 and TRBJ2-2; 7 positions match TRBD2. CDR3 length: 16 amino acids. V lost 2 bases, J lost 4 bases, and 7 bases stayed unmatched. Germline values: CDR1 MDHEN, CDR2 SYDVKM. The CDR3 is CASSLLPLASTGELFF. In DNA form, the CDR3 reads TGTGCCAGCAGTTTACTACCACTAGCGTCCACCGGGGAGCTGTTTTTT.

This clonotype was seen a few times. The junction differs from germline at one of its ends, possibly a read error. V and J are TRBV3-1 and TRBJ1-1; perhaps TRBD1 as D (6 bases). CDR3 length: 14 amino acids. The germline V gene encodes CDR1 LGHDT and CDR2 YNNKEL (reference sequence). CDR3 region: CASSPRQRGTGAFF. In nucleotides, the CDR3 is TGTGCCAGCAGCCCGAGACAGAGGGGGACTGGAGCTTTCTTT.

This clonotype has more than one count but fewer than ten. The chain employs TRBV5-1 and TRBJ2-1, with TRBD2 identical over 10 bases. The CDR3 extends over 17 amino acids. Germline trimming cut 1 base from V and 1 base from J; bases unmatched to any gene: 5. Germline-derived CDR1 and CDR2 are SGHRS and YFSETQ. The DNA of the CDR3 is TGCGCCAGCAGCTTGCCAGCTAGCGGGAGTTCCTACAATGAGCAGTTCTTC. Residues: CASSLPASGSSYNEQFF.

This chain connects TRBV12-3 or TRBV12-4 to TRBJ2-7; 9 nucleotides align to TRBD1. V trimming: 4 bases; J trimming: 4 bases; junction bases outside the gene matches: 11. This CDR3 has 16 amino acids. Here the CDR3 reads CASSSPGTGFRYEQYF. CDR3 DNA sequence: TGTGCCAGCAGTTCACCCGGGACAGGGTTCCGGTACGAGCAGTACTTC.

V and J are TRBV5-1 and TRBJ1-4; D gene ambiguous. Germline CDR1 and CDR2: SGHRS and YFSETQ. The CDR3 loop spans 13 amino acids. Trimming cost V 4 bases and J 6 bases, with 10 bases left between them. CDR3 sequence: CASSVREDEKLFF. CDR3 DNA sequence: TGCGCCAGCAGCGTGAGGGAGGATGAAAAACTGTTTTTT.

The rearrangement joins TRBV5-1 to TRBJ2-3, with TRBD2 matching 7 bases. The CDR3 sequence is 18 residues long. V gave up 6 bases and J gave up 2 bases; unmatched junction bases: 18. The germline gives CDR1 SGHRS, CDR2 YFSETQ. Written as DNA, the CDR3 is TGCGCCAGCACCACGGAATCCCCGGGACTAACTACCACAGATACGCAGTATTTT. As protein: CASTTESPGLTTTDTQYF. Full variable domain (outside the CDR3, taken from reference TRBV5-1 and TRBJ2-3): KAGVTQTPRYLIKTRGQQVTLSCSPISGHRSVSWYQQTPGQGLQFLFEYFSETQRNKGNFPGRFSGRQFSNSRSEMNVSTLELGDSALYLCASTTESPGLTTTDTQYFGPGTRLTVL.

This clonotype was counted at least ten times. The CDR3: CASSLFFQGTTEAFF. The DNA for the CDR3 is TGTGCCAGCAGTTTATTCTTTCAGGGAACCACTGAAGCTTTCTTT. The V and J genes are TRBV28 and TRBJ1-1, with D perhaps TRBD1 (5 bases). CDR1 is MDHEN, CDR2 SYDVKM, per germline. Trimming took off 1 base at V and 4 bases at J, with 13 bases between the two ends. The CDR3 contains 15 residues.

The genes are TRBV11-2 and TRBJ2-3; TRBD1 is a possible D gene (6 bases). Trimming stripped 6 bases from V and 5 bases from J, with 9 bases between. The CDR3 runs 12 residues. Germline V CDR1 and CDR2: SGHAT, FQNNGV. CDR3: CASRVQGDTQYF. The CDR3 region has the DNA TGTGCCAGCAGGGTACAGGGAGATACGCAGTATTTT.

This clonotype has a count of ten or more. The chain has TRBV12-3 or TRBV12-4 and TRBJ2-5, with D perhaps TRBD1 or TRBD2 (5 bases each). With 6 bases removed from V and 5 bases from J, the gap between germline ends came to 16 bases. The CDR3 sequence is 14 residues long. CDR3 nucleotides: TGTGCCAGCAGCCCTTTTGGGGGAGAGGAGACCCAGTACTTC. Protein sequence: CASSPFGGEETQYF.

This clonotype has a handful of counts. The rearrangement joins TRBV27 to TRBJ2-2, with D possibly matching TRBD1 (5 bases). Trimming took off 2 bases at V and 7 bases at J, with 14 bases between the two ends. CDR3 length equals 15 residues. Germline CDR1 reads MNHEY; CDR2 reads SMNVEV (reference sequence). CDR3 DNA: TGTGCCAGCAGTTTACGGCAGGGTTTCGTCGGGGAGCTGTTTTTT. Amino acids: CASSLRQGFVGELFF.

This clonotype was seen at least ten times. The V and J genes are TRBV28 and TRBJ2-6; D not resolved. Germline CDR1 is MDHEN and CDR2 is SYDVKM. V dropped 4 bases and J dropped 4 bases, with 5 bases sitting between them. This CDR3 contains 13 residues. The CDR3, as DNA: TGTGCCAGCAGTTACGCCGGGGCCAACGTCCTGACTTTC. It yields the protein CASSYAGANVLTF.

A few counts support this clonotype. This chain links TRBV7-9 with TRBJ2-3; D perhaps matches TRBD2 (7 bases). The CDR3 is 17 residues long. The germline V gene has CDR1 SEHNR and CDR2 FQNEAQ (reference sequence). Trimming stripped 8 bases from V and 2 bases from J, with 23 bases between. Here the CDR3 DNA reads TGTGCCAGCTCACCAGGACTAGGAGGGGGGCACACAGATACGCAGTATTTT. Amino acid sequence: CASSPGLGGGHTDTQYF.

This clonotype was detected a few times. Possible read error: a much larger clone is one base away. V and J are TRBV15 and TRBJ2-5; 12 bases agree with TRBD2. The end of the DNA aligns better with TRBJ2-1, so the J call may be wrong. CDR3 length: 15 residues. The germline V gene has CDR1 LNHNV and CDR2 YYDKDF (reference sequence). CDR3 DNA: TGTGCCACCAGCAAGACTAGCGGGAGCCCAGAGACCCAGTTCTTC. Amino acids: CATSKTSGSPETQFF.

As concerns this clonotype: The junction and the germline gene differ at one end; a read error may be behind it. The chain uses TRBV28 and TRBJ2-1, with D maybe TRBD2 (6 bases). CDR3 length: 12 amino acids. Germline V gives CDR1 MDHEN, CDR2 SYDVKM. The CDR3 DNA reads TGTGCCGGCAGTTTGGGGGGCAATGAGCAGTTCTTC. Protein product: CAGSLGGNEQFF. The full variable domain, its missing parts supplied by reference TRBV28 and TRBJ2-1, is DVKVTQSSRYLVKRTGEKVFLECVQDMDHENMFWYRQDPGLGLRLIYFSYDVKMKEKGDIPEGYSVSREKKERFSLILESASTNQTSMYLCAGSLGGNEQFFGPGTRLTVL.

Concerning this clonotype itself: A read error may account for a junction end that differs from germline. CDR3 in amino acids: CAWRDWEGSYDQYF. CDR3 DNA sequence: TGTGCCTGGAGAGATTGGGAGGGCAGCTACGATCAGTACTTC. This chain connects TRBV30 to TRBJ2-7; 7 positions match TRBD2. The CDR3 consists of 14 residues. Germline V CDR1 and CDR2: GTSNPN, SVGIG (reference sequence).

This clonotype was observed a handful of times. The chain combines TRBV6-2 or TRBV6-3 with TRBJ2-4; weak D call: TRBD2 (5 bases). Looked up from germline, CDR1 is MNHEY and CDR2 is SVGEGT. The CDR3 loop spans 19 amino acids. V lost 2 bases and J 0 bases, leaving 20 bases between the germline ends. CDR3 DNA sequence: TGTGCCAGCAGTTACCCAAGAGGTCCGGGGATTCTAGCCAAAAACATTCAGTACTTC. Protein product: CASSYPRGPGILAKNIQYF.

The CDR3, as DNA: TGTGCCAGCAGTTATGGGGGTTCTCCTAATGAAAAACTGTTTTTT. Residues: CASSYGGSPNEKLFF. This chain joins TRBV6-9 and TRBJ1-4; maybe TRBD1 (5 bases). V was pared by 2 bases and J by 3 bases, with 10 bases between. The CDR3 contains 15 residues. CDR1 is MNHGY and CDR2 is SVAAGI in the germline V gene.

This chain connects TRBV5-4 to TRBJ2-3, with 7 bases that match TRBD1. V trimming: 2 bases; J trimming: 4 bases; junction bases outside the gene matches: 4. In germline, CDR1 is SGHNT, CDR2 YYREEE (reference sequence). This CDR3 comprises 14 residues. CDR3 in amino acids: CASSFTGAPDTQYF. The DNA for the CDR3 is TGTGCCAGCAGCTTTACAGGGGCCCCAGATACGCAGTATTTT. Together with reference TRBV5-4 and TRBJ2-3, the CDR3 gives the full variable domain: ETGVTQSPTHLIKTRGQQVTLRCSSQSGHNTVSWYQQALGQGPQFIFQYYREEENGRGNFPPRFSGLQFPNYSSELNVNALELDDSALYLCASSFTGAPDTQYFGPGTRLTVL.

Worth noting for this clonotype: A junction end diverges from the germline sequence, so it may reflect a read error. V usage is TRBV28 and J usage is TRBJ1-4; D is perhaps TRBD1 (5 bases). The CDR3 consists of 14 residues. Germline V lookup: CDR1 MDHEN, CDR2 SYDVKM. CDR3 protein: CPSSLEGLVGKLFF. The CDR3 DNA sequence: TGTCCCAGCAGTTTGGAGGGACTGGTAGGAAAACTGTTTTTT.

This clonotype was counted ten times or more. The chain recombines TRBV20-1 with TRBJ2-3; possible D gene TRBD2, 6 bases. The CDR3 contains 13 residues. V gave up 5 bases and J gave up 0 bases, with 9 bases separating them. Germline assignment: CDR1 DFQATT and CDR2 SNEGSKA (reference sequence). The CDR3 here is CSAGGLSTDTQYF. Here the CDR3 DNA reads TGCAGTGCTGGGGGACTTAGCACAGATACGCAGTATTTT.

This clonotype was observed many times. The V call is TRBV6-1, the J call TRBJ1-1; 7 positions agree with TRBD1. Germline CDR1 MNHNS, CDR2 SASEGT. With 4 bases clipped from V and 3 bases from J, the junction kept 8 bases outside the gene matches. The CDR3 runs to 15 residues. The CDR3 here is CASSALFRGDTEAFF. CDR3 sequence (DNA): TGTGCCAGCAGTGCTCTCTTCAGGGGGGACACTGAAGCTTTCTTT.

This clonotype was seen ten or more times. V and J are TRBV20-1 and TRBJ2-7; 10 positions match TRBD1. The V segment lost 4 bases and the J segment 3 bases; nucleotides outside the gene matches: 12. The CDR3 is made up of 16 amino acids. In germline, CDR1 is DFQATT, CDR2 SNEGSKA (reference sequence). The CDR3 DNA reads TGCAGTGCTACAAGACCCGGGACAGGGGATCTCTACGAGCAGTACTTC. It yields the protein CSATRPGTGDLYEQYF.

Turning to this clonotype: This may be a read error, as it is one base from a much larger clone. The chain uses TRBV7-8 and TRBJ2-5; D not resolved. This CDR3 spans 14 amino acids. V shed 3 bases and J shed 2 bases, with 10 bases lying between them. Per the germline V gene, CDR1 is SGHVS and CDR2 is FQNEAQ. The CDR3 sequence is CASSFGRRQETQYF. CDR3 bases: TGTGCCAGCAGCTTCGGCCGGCGACAAGAGACCCAGTACTTC.

This clonotype was observed at least ten times. The gene calls are TRBV2 and TRBJ2-3; D remains unclear. The germline CDR1 and CDR2 sequences are SNHLY and FYNNEI. The V end lost 0 bases, the J end lost 1 base, and 17 bases lay between the germline ends. The CDR3 consists of 18 residues. CDR3 protein: CASSEAPLDGYGTDTQYF. The CDR3 coding sequence is TGTGCCAGCAGTGAAGCTCCACTTGACGGGTACGGCACAGATACGCAGTATTTT. The whole variable domain, remainder taken from reference TRBV2 and TRBJ2-3, is EPEVTQTPSHQVTQMGQEVILRCVPISNHLYFYWYRQILGQKVEFLVSFYNNEISEKSEIFDDQFSVERPDGSNFTLKIRSTKLEDSAMYFCASSEAPLDGYGTDTQYFGPGTRLTVL.

V and J are TRBV19 and TRBJ2-7, with 16 bases lining up with TRBD2. CDR3 length equals 17 residues. J was trimmed by 2 bases and V by 3 bases; bases with no gene match: 4. Per the germline V gene, CDR1 is LNHDA and CDR2 is SQIVND (reference sequence). The DNA of the CDR3 is TGTGCCAGTAGTATGGGGACTAGCGGGAGGGTCCCCTACGAGCAGTACTTC. Its translation: CASSMGTSGRVPYEQYF.

This clonotype appeared many times. The chain's CDR3 is CASSAMTGLGTEAFF. The DNA of the CDR3 is TGTGCCAGCAGTGCCATGACAGGGCTAGGCACTGAAGCTTTCTTT. The chain employs TRBV6-1 and TRBJ1-1; TRBD1 matches 7 bases. The length of the CDR3 is 15 residues. V lost 4 bases to trimming and J lost 4 bases; unmatched junction nucleotides: 9. Germline V gene sequence: CDR1 MNHNS, CDR2 SASEGT.

Ten or more counts support this clonotype. The V and J genes are TRBV2 and TRBJ2-1; 10 positions match TRBD2. Per germline, CDR1 SNHLY and CDR2 FYNNEI. With V trimmed by 3 bases and J by 7 bases, 6 bases remained unmatched. This CDR3 region has 15 residues. In nucleotides, the CDR3 is TGTGCCAGCAGTGAGTGGCTAGCGGGAGCTAATGAGCAGTTCTTC. Amino acid sequence: CASSEWLAGANEQFF.

This clonotype was observed at least ten times. The V call is TRBV7-8, the J call TRBJ2-3; D unclear. V was trimmed by 2 bases and J by 0 bases, leaving 24 bases between them. CDR3 size: 20 residues. Per germline, CDR1 SGHVS and CDR2 FQNEAQ. DNA for the CDR3: TGTGCCAGCAGCTTATTAGTCCTTTCTGCTCGGGCGGTTAGCACAGATACGCAGTATTTT. Amino acids: CASSLLVLSARAVSTDTQYF.

This chain uses TRBV3-1 with TRBJ2-1, with TRBD1 matching 8 bases. CDR1 LGHDT and CDR2 YNNKEL come from the germline V gene (reference sequence). The CDR3 contains 17 residues. The V gene end was trimmed by 6 bases and the J gene end by 0 bases; junction bases not matched to a gene: 10. The CDR3 DNA sequence: TGTGCCAGCAGTTTATCGGGGGACAGGAACTCCTACAATGAGCAGTTCTTC. This gives the protein CASSLSGDRNSYNEQFF.

J is TRBJ2-3 and V is TRBV5-8, with TRBD2 identical over 7 bases. The V and J ends lost 1 base and 2 bases, in that order; junction bases with no gene match: 1. The CDR3 totals 14 residues. Looked up from germline, CDR1 is SGHTS and CDR2 is YDEGEE. The CDR3 protein is CASSLTSATDTQYF. The CDR3 nucleotides are TGTGCCAGCAGCTTGACTAGCGCCACAGATACGCAGTATTTT.

This clonotype was seen only a few times. The chain couples TRBV20-1 to TRBJ2-7, with D maybe TRBD2 (7 bases). This CDR3 contains 15 residues. V dropped 1 base and J dropped 0 bases, with 13 bases sitting between them. CDR1 and CDR2 (germline): DFQATT, SNEGSKA (reference sequence). CDR3 in amino acids: CSARVGGGSSYEQYF. CDR3 coding DNA: TGCAGTGCTAGAGTGGGAGGGGGGAGCTCCTACGAGCAGTACTTC.